These 8 T cell receptor beta chains originate from one sample sequenced in a study of T-cell memory formation after mild COVID-19. A single record per CDR3 protein comes from TCRdb applying MiXCR to the 5' RACE reads. The repertoire has 250,000 to 350,000 distinct CDR3 sequences, approximately 15% of them found once; the top ten carry approximately 23%. The sequencing input was PBMCs or a T cell subset sorted from them (not recorded which). The receptors were gathered from a man aged 18-30 years who had mild COVID-19 (a few samples of this study predate the infection). Cell type and time point are not known.

This rearrangement joins TRBV11-2 to TRBJ1-1; D is perhaps TRBD1 (5 bases). With 4 bases removed from V and 1 base from J, the gap between germline ends came to 10 bases. The CDR3 has 14 residues. Germline V lookup: CDR1 SGHAT, CDR2 FQNNGV. CDR3 protein: CASSSGPSNTEAFF. The CDR3, as DNA: TGTGCCAGCAGCTCGGGACCCTCGAACACTGAAGCTTTCTTT.

The chain links TRBV4-1 to TRBJ2-3; 9 bases agree with TRBD2. J gave up 1 base and V 1 base, and 3 bases lay outside the gene matches. CDR3 size: 16 residues. The germline V gene encodes CDR1 MGHRA and CDR2 YSYEKL. For the CDR3, the DNA is TGCGCCAGCAGCCAAGCGGCGGGGGGGCGCACAGATACGCAGTATTTT. It encodes CASSQAAGGRTDTQYF.

This clonotype turned up a few times. The CDR3 DNA is TGTGCCAGCAGCTTAGTCCTGGTACGGGGGGACAATGAGCAGTTCTTC. Translated: CASSLVLVRGDNEQFF. V usage is TRBV7-9 and J usage is TRBJ2-1, with 7 positions matching TRBD2. In germline, CDR1 is SEHNR, CDR2 FQNEAQ (reference sequence). The ends lost 1 base at V and 5 bases at J; junction bases unmatched: 8. The CDR3 length is 16 residues.

The chain employs TRBV4-2 and TRBJ2-1; 7 bases are a match to TRBD1. Unmatched junction bases numbered 9, after V lost 3 bases and J lost 4 bases. The CDR3 runs 16 residues. Germline-derived CDR1 and CDR2 are LGHNA and YNFKEQ. The CDR3 region is CASSQDQGEGYNEQFF. The CDR3 bases are TGTGCCAGCAGCCAGGATCAGGGGGAAGGTTACAATGAGCAGTTCTTC.

The sample holds a few counts of this clonotype. The chain joins TRBV24-1 to TRBJ2-1, with 8 nucleotides matching TRBD1. The germline V gene encodes CDR1 KGHDR and CDR2 SFDVKD. The CDR3 consists of 17 residues. Unmatched junction bases numbered 12, after V lost 5 bases and J lost 4 bases. In DNA, the CDR3 is TGTGCCACCAGTGCCCCAGGGGGCGATCGACTATACAATGAGCAGTTCTTC. This sequence encodes CATSAPGGDRLYNEQFF.

There are many counts of this clonotype. The chain is built from TRBV5-6 and TRBJ1-1, with TRBD1 as a possible D gene (5 bases). The CDR3 sequence is 12 residues long. Germline CDR1 and CDR2: SGHDT and YYEEEE. V was shortened by 4 bases and J by 10 bases, with 14 bases between the two germline ends. The CDR3 is CASSAYRHLAFF. In DNA form, the CDR3 reads TGTGCCAGCAGCGCATACAGGCATTTAGCTTTCTTT.

This rearrangement joins TRBV28 to TRBJ2-1; D perhaps matches TRBD2 (6 bases). Germline V gene lookup returns CDR1 MDHEN and CDR2 SYDVKM. Trimming pared 5 bases from V and 0 bases from J, leaving 11 bases between. The CDR3 length is 15 residues. Here the CDR3 reads CASSLRESSYNEQFF. The CDR3 DNA reads as TGTGCCAGCAGTCTCCGGGAGAGCTCCTACAATGAGCAGTTCTTC.

The chain is built from TRBV20-1 and TRBJ2-4, with a possible D match to TRBD2 (6 bases). Germline V gene lookup returns CDR1 DFQATT and CDR2 SNEGSKA (reference sequence). V lost 1 base and J 8 bases, leaving 18 bases between the germline ends. The CDR3 covers 15 residues. CDR3 loop: CSARVVPGVEDIQYF. The DNA for the CDR3 is TGCAGTGCTAGAGTAGTACCGGGGGTAGAAGACATTCAGTACTTC.